In its sample, the clone carrying this TCR beta chain was seen many times. The data were obtained in a study of molecular identifiers for immune sequencing clone quantification. The V end was cut by 5 bases, the J end by 2 bases, with 12 bases between. This CDR3 contains 15 residues. Per the germline V gene, CDR1 is SEHNR and CDR2 is FQNEAQ (reference sequence). TCRdb re-analysed the PCR reads in MiXCR, keeping a single row per CDR3 protein. The sample holds about 510,000 distinct CDR3 sequences, over 20% seen once. This chain joins TRBV7-9 and TRBJ2-2; D gene uncertain. The sequence was collected from a human donor in good health. Some libraries in this study had Jurkat cell RNA spiked in. Sequencing was carried out using naive CD8+ T cells from blood, with Jurkat cell RNA spiked in. Stated subset: FACS-sorted CD8+CD4-CCR7+CD45RA+ naive T cells. The CDR3 is CASSPGAENTGELFF. The CDR3 DNA sequence: TGTGCCAGCAGCCCAGGCGCGGAAAACACCGGGGAGCTGTTTTTT.